The T cell receptor (beta chain) described here comes from a study of blood T cells in healthy people across ages. Study observations and caveats: In long-lived donors, naive CD4+ cell counts and diversity exceeded those of aged donors.

Approximately 9 milliliters was the volume of peripheral blood drawn from each donor. This CDR3 region has 14 residues. Germline V gene data show CDR1 as LGHNA and CDR2 as YNFKEQ. Trimming stripped 4 bases from V and 4 bases from J, with 10 bases between. A sample-barcoded 5' primer and a J-beta primer mix were used in a second PCR of roughly 7 to 12 cycles. The authors tagged each cDNA molecule using a template-switch adaptor with 12 random nucleotides. No fewer than 2.5 million CDR3-containing paired-end reads came from each sample. TCRdb re-called the 5' RACE reads through MiXCR, storing one row per CDR3 protein. The data contain roughly 1.4 million distinct CDR3 sequences, approximately 59% of them singletons. Turning to this clonotype: Its target is not known.

This chain connects TRBV4-2 to TRBJ2-2; perhaps TRBD2 as D (5 bases). This TCR was sampled from a man in his late teens or twenties in good health. The sample comprised blood. This chain's CDR3 is CASSPGWATGELFF. CDR3 coding DNA: TGTGCCAGCAGCCCGGGGTGGGCCACCGGGGAGCTGTTTTTT.